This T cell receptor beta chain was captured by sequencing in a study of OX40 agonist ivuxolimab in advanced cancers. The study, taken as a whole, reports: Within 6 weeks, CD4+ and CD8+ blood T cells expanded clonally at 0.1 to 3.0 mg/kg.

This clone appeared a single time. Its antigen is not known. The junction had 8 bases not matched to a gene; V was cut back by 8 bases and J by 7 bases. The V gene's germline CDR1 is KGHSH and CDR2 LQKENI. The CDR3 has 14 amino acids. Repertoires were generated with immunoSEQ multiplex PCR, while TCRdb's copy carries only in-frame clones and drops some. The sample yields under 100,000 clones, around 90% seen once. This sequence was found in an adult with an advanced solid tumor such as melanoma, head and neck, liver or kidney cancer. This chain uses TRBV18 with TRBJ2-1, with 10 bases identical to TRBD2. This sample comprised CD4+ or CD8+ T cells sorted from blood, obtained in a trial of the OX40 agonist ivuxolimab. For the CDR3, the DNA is TGTGCCAGCCTAAGTTCTAGCGGGGGAAATGAGCAGTTCTTC. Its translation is CASLSSSGGNEQFF.